The clone carrying this T cell receptor beta chain has just a few counts. Its antigen is not known. Unmatched junction bases numbered 9, after V lost 3 bases and J lost 6 bases. CDR1 SGHRS and CDR2 YFSETQ come from the germline V gene. The CDR3 contains 16 residues. These data are taken from a study of T-cell memory formation after mild COVID-19. Background on the study: Largely, TCR clusters stayed within a single donor.

TCRdb analysed the 5' RACE reads with MiXCR anew, one entry per CDR3 protein. The top ten hold 28% of the sample, which has nearly 110,000 distinct CDR3 sequences, more than 15% seen once. Findings and caveats of the study: Among contracting clones, CD4+ were mainly CM/EM and CD8+ enriched in EMRA.

Sequencing was done on a sample of PBMCs or a T cell subset sorted from them (not recorded which). The rearrangement uses TRBV5-1 and TRBJ2-3, with 11 bases lining up with TRBD2. The TCR originated in an adult woman who had mild COVID-19 (a few samples of this study predate the infection). Cell type and time point are not known. The DNA for the CDR3 is TGCGCCAGCAGCTACCGACTAGCGGGAAGTTATGATACGCAGTATTTT. The encoded protein is CASSYRLAGSYDTQYF.